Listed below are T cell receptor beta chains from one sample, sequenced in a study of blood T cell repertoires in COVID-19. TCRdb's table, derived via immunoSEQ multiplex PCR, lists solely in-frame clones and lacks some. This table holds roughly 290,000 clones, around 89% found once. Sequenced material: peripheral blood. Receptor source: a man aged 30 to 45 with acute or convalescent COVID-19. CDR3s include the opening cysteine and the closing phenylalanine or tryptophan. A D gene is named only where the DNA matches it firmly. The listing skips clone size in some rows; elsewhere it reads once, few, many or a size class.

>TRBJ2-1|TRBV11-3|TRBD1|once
CASSEGQRYNEQFF
TGTGCCAGCAGTGAGGGACAGAGGTACAATGAGCAGTTCTTC
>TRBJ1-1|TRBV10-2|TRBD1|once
CASIGSGGLWGTEAFF
TGCGCCAGCATTGGGTCAGGGGGCCTTTGGGGCACTGAAGCTTTCTTT
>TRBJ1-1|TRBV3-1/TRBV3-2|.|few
CASSQGGVQRAFF
TGTGCCAGCAGCCAAGGGGGGGTCCAACGAGCTTTCTTT
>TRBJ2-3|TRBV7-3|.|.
CASSSAGSTDTQYF
TGTGCCAGCAGCTCGGCGGGGAGCACAGATACGCAGTATTTT
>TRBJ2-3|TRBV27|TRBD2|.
CASSFLAGGGAVDTQYF
TGTGCCAGCAGTTTCCTAGCGGGAGGGGGGGCAGTTGATACGCAGTATTTT
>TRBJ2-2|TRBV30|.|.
CAWSVGAGSGELFF
TGTGCCTGGAGTGTAGGCGCGGGGTCCGGGGAGCTGTTTTTT
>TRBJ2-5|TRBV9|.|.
CASSVTPRQETQYF
TGTGCCAGCAGCGTTACCCCGCGACAGGAGACCCAGTACTTC
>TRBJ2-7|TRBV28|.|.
CASSFRGRRSYEQYF
TGTGCCAGCAGTTTCCGGGGGAGGAGGTCCTACGAGCAGTACTTC
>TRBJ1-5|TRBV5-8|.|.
CASSYQLSNQPQHF
TGTGCCAGCAGCTACCAACTTAGCAATCAGCCCCAGCATTTT
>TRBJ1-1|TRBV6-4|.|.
CASSPSRDGSGAFF
TGTGCCAGCAGTCCGAGCAGGGATGGGTCCGGAGCTTTCTTT
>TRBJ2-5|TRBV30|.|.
CAWSWLGRGTQYF
TGTGCCTGGAGTTGGTTAGGACGGGGGACCCAGTACTTC
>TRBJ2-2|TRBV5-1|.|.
CASSLINPYSLTGELFF
TGCGCCAGCAGCTTGATCAACCCCTACAGCCTCACCGGGGAGCTGTTTTTT
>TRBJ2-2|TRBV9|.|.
CASRRVNTGELFF
TGTGCCAGCAGGCGTGTGAACACCGGGGAGCTGTTTTTT
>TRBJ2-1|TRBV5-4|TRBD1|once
CASTTLKDRGHEQFF
TGTGCCAGCACAACGTTGAAGGACAGGGGCCATGAGCAGTTCTTC
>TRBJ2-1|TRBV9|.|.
CASNIPGRGHEQFF
TGTGCCAGCAACATCCCTGGGCGGGGCCATGAGCAGTTCTTC
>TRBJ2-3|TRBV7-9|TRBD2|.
CASSPPGGGITDTQYF
TGTGCCAGCAGCCCACCGGGGGGAGGGATCACAGATACGCAGTATTTT
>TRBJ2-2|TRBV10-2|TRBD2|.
CASSLTSGRVLTGELFF
TGCGCCAGCAGCCTGACTAGCGGGAGGGTTTTGACCGGGGAGCTGTTTTTT
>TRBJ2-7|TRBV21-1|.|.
CASSYRDRSSYEQYF
TGTGCCAGCAGTTATAGGGACAGAAGCTCCTACGAGCAGTACTTC
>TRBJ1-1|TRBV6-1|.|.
CASRETGNTEAFF
TGTGCCAGCAGGGAGACAGGGAACACTGAAGCTTTCTTT
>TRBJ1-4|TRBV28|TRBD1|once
CASTLSGTAKEKLFF
TGTGCCAGCACCCTCAGTGGGACAGCGAAGGAGAAACTGTTTTTT
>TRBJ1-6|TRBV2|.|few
CASSDQGPDSPLHF
TGTGCCAGCAGTGACCAGGGGCCGGATTCACCCCTCCACTTT
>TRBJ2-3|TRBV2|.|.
CASSRVAVREYF
TGTGCCAGCAGTCGTGTCGCGGTCAGAGAGTATTTT
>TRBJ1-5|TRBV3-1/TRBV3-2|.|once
CASSPHGGGGNQPQHF
TGTGCCAGCAGCCCCCATGGGGGGGGCGGCAATCAGCCCCAGCATTTT
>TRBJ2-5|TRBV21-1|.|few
CAGTYERETQYF
TGTGCCGGTACGTACGAGCGGGAGACCCAGTACTTC
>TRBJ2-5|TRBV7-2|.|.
CASTVSGGKETQYF
TGTGCCAGCACCGTCAGTGGGGGGAAAGAGACCCAGTACTTC
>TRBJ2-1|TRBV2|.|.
CASGAGRAYNEQFF
TGTGCCAGTGGGGCGGGAAGGGCCTACAATGAGCAGTTCTTC
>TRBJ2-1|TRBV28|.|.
CASLRPGNEQFF
TGTGCCAGCCTTCGTCCGGGGAATGAGCAGTTCTTC
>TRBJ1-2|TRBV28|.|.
CASSSPRQANYGYTF
TGTGCCAGCAGCTCACCCCGACAGGCTAACTATGGCTACACCTTC
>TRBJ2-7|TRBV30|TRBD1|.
CAWSYAGTGYEQYF
TGTGCCTGGAGCTACGCCGGGACAGGCTACGAGCAGTACTTC
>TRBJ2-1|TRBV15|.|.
CATSRVGTHNEQFF
TGTGCCACCAGCAGAGTCGGGACACACAATGAGCAGTTCTTC
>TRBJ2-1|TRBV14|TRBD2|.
CASSQDPSGGLEQFF
TGTGCCAGCAGCCAAGATCCTAGCGGGGGACTTGAGCAGTTCTTC
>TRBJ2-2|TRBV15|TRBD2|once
CATSRGLAGVNTGELFF
TGTGCCACCAGCAGGGGACTAGCGGGAGTGAACACCGGGGAGCTGTTTTTT
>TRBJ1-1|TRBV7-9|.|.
CASSPGTLNTEAFF
TGTGCCAGCAGCCCCGGGACATTGAACACTGAAGCTTTCTTT
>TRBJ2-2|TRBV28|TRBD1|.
CASRLTGGVSGELFF
TGTGCCAGCAGGCTGACAGGGGGCGTCTCCGGGGAGCTGTTTTTT
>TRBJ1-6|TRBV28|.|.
CASSLRLNNSPLHF
TGTGCCAGCAGTTTGCGGCTAAATAATTCACCCCTCCACTTT
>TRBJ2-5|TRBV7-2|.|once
CASSLEVGTTKETQYF
TGTGCCAGCAGCTTAGAAGTCGGGACAACCAAAGAGACCCAGTACTTC